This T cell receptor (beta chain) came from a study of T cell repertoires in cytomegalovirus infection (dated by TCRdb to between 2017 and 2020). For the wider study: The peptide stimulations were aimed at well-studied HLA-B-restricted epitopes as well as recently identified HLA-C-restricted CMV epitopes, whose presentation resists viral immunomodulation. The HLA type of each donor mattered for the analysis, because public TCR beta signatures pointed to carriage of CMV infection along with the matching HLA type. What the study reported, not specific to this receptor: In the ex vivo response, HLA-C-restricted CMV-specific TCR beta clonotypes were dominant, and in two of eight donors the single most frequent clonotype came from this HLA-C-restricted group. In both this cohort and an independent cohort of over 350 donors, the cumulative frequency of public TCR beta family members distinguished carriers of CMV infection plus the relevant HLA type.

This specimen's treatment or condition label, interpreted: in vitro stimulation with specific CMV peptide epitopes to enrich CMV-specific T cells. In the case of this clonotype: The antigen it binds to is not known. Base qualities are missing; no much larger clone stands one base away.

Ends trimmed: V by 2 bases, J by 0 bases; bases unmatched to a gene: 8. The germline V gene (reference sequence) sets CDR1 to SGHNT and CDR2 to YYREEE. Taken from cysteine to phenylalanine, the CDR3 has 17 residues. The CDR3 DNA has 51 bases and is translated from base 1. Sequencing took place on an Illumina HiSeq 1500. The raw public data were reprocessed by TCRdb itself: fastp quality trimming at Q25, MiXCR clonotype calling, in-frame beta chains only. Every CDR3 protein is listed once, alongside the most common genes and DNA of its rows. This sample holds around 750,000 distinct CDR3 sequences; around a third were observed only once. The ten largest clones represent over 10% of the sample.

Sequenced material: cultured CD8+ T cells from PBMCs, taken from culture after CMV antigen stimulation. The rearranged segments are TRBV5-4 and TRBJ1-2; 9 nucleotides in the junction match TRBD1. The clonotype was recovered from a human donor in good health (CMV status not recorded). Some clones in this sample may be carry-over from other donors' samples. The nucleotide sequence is TGTGCCAGCAGCTTTCCGGGACAGGGTAGTTCTAACTATGGCTACACCTTC. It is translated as CASSFPGQGSSNYGYTF.